This T cell receptor beta chain was retrieved from a study of blood T cells in healthy people across ages. PCR was performed a second time for about 7 to 12 cycles using a sample-barcoded 5' primer and a J-beta primer mix. Using its own MiXCR run on the 5' RACE reads, TCRdb lists one record per CDR3 protein. The sample has hundreds of thousands of distinct CDR3 sequences, about 43% seen once. Germline V lookup: CDR1 SGHRS, CDR2 YFSETQ. With 0 bases removed from V and 5 bases from J, the gap between germline ends came to 17 bases. CDR3 size: 17 residues. The chain is built from TRBV5-1 and TRBJ2-2, with a tentative D call TRBD2 (6 bases). Sample: blood. This receptor was taken from a man older than 75 in good health. The CDR3 reads CASSLVFSGIGTGELFF. In DNA form, the CDR3 reads TGCGCCAGCAGCTTGGTTTTTAGCGGAATTGGGACCGGGGAGCTGTTTTTT.